This T cell receptor (beta chain) was captured by sequencing in a study of cytomegalovirus exposure and HLA in healthy donors. Only in-frame clones appear in the TCRdb table, and some are missing; sequencing was by immunoSEQ multiplex PCR. The sample has approximately 71,000 clones; around 93% are singletons. Overall study findings and caveats: In vitro checks showed that a few CMV-associated chains really do target CMV antigens.

Worth noting for this clone: Its specificity is not known.

Losses at the gene ends were 1 base for V and 5 bases for J; bases not matched to a gene: 8. CDR1 is SGHDN and CDR2 is FVKESK in the germline V gene. The CDR3 sequence is 16 residues long. This TCR was recovered from a woman between 18 and 29 years old in good health and CMV-seronegative. The material sequenced was PBMCs. The V and J genes are TRBV14 and TRBJ2-3, with 8 bases lining up with TRBD2. The DNA of the CDR3 is TGTGCCAGCAGCCAAGGGGTCGGGAGGGTTGGAGATACGCAGTATTTT. Amino acids: CASSQGVGRVGDTQYF. Using reference TRBV14 and TRBJ2-3 for the parts outside the CDR3, the full variable domain is EAGVTQFPSHSVIEKGQTVTLRCDPISGHDNLYWYRRVMGKEIKFLLHFVKESKQDESGMPNNRFLAERTGGTYSTLKVQPAELEDSGVYFCASSQGVGRVGDTQYFGPGTRLTVL.